This TCR beta chain was profiled in a study of response to subunit inactivated influenza vaccine (dated by TCRdb to 2016 to 2018). Context from the whole study: Deep quantitative profiling of the T cell receptor repertoire was used in the study to follow responses to a trivalent subunit inactivated influenza vaccine.

This clonotype was found a few times. Its cognate antigen has yet to be identified. Per-base qualities were not stored, and no clone one base away is much larger. The method behind the library was RT-PCR. TCRdb shows the sequencer as Illumina HiSeq 2500. Using fastp at Q25 and MiXCR, TCRdb reprocessed the public reads and kept productive beta chains. Records with the same CDR3 protein are collapsed into one entry carrying the most frequent genes and DNA. In all, the sample holds 500,000 or so distinct CDR3 sequences, and 16% of those were seen once. Around 3% of the sample is taken by the ten largest. Trimming takes 2 bases from V and 7 bases from J, and the germline ends sit 15 bases apart. The CDR3 sequence holds 15 residues, the cysteine and phenylalanine included. Just the 45-base CDR3 DNA is kept, in frame starting at base 1. The germline V gene gives CDR1 as MGHRA and CDR2 as YSYEKL. Paper-wide results and their limitations: The authors suggested that each seasonal influenza vaccination may recruit only a limited number of new T cells.

This TCR was recovered from a man between 45 and 75 years old who received an inactivated influenza vaccine. Donor details come from another sample of the same person, matched by shared clones. The sequence joins TRBV4-1 to TRBJ2-1, and possibly TRBD2, on 6 matching bases. The sample consisted of CD4+ T cells sorted from PBMCs, taken around 2 years after vaccination. The CDR3 region has the sequence CASSQQTGLSNEQFF. The DNA sequence is as follows: TGCGCCAGCAGCCAACAAACGGGACTTTCAAATGAGCAGTTCTTC.